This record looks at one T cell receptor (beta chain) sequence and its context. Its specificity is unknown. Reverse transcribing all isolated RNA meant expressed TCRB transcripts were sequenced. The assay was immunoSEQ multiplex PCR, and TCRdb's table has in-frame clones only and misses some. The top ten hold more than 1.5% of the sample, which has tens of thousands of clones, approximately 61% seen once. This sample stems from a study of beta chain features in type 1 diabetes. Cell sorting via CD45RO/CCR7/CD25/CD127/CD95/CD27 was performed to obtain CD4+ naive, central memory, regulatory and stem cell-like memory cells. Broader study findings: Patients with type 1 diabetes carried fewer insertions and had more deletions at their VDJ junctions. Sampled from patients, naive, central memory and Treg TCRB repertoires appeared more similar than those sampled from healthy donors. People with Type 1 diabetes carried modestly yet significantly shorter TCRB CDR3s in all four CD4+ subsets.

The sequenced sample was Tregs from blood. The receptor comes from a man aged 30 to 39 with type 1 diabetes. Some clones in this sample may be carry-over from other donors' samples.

CDR3 protein: CASSKAGQGFYEQYF. The CDR3 region has the DNA TGTGCCAGCTCGAAGGCCGGCCAGGGATTCTACGAGCAGTACTTC. The J gene is TRBJ2-7, the V gene TRBV6-5, with a weak D call TRBD1 (5 bases). CDR1 is MNHEY and CDR2 is SVGAGI in the germline V gene. V gave up 8 bases and J gave up 3 bases, with 20 bases separating them. The CDR3 has 15 residues.